This T cell receptor beta chain was recorded in a study of cytomegalovirus exposure and HLA in healthy donors. Whole-study results and caveats: Fewer than 20,000 TCR beta sequences were associated with HLA alleles at 0.05 false discovery rate in a later analysis. Investigators reported 164 TCR beta chains as tied to cytomegalovirus. A later analysis found that most CMV-associated TCR beta chains appeared HLA-restricted.

To note about this clone: What it binds is unknown.

PCR primers comprised 60 Vbeta and 13 Jbeta primers. This table comes from immunoSEQ multiplex PCR, and its TCRdb copy is limited to in-frame clones, with some not included. The sample's table shows under 70,000 clones. The sequencing sample was made of PBMCs. The receptor's source is a female donor in good health and CMV-seropositive.

In DNA form, the CDR3 reads TGTGCCAGCAGTTACTCAGGGAGGTCCGTCTATGGCTACACCTTC. Protein sequence: CASSYSGRSVYGYTF. The chain has TRBV6-5 and TRBJ1-2; D is uncertain. The CDR3 extends over 15 amino acids. Per the germline V gene, CDR1 is MNHEY and CDR2 is SVGAGI. Trimming left V 0 bases short and J 4 bases short, with 12 bases between.